This is a list of T cell receptor beta chains from one sample in a study of blood T cell repertoires in COVID-19. TCRdb's copy holds only in-frame clones and misses some; the assay was immunoSEQ multiplex PCR. The sample has 180,000 or so clones, approximately 92% seen once. Sequenced input: PBMCs or T cells enriched from blood (not recorded which). The receptor set was obtained from a woman aged 40 to 50 with acute COVID-19. The CDR3 runs from the conserved cysteine through the conserved F or W. The D gene is left open where the match is weak. Size is stated for part of the rows, as once, few or many counts, or as a class when the clone is expanded.

v_call: TRBV6-4; j_call: TRBJ2-1; clone_size: .; d_call: TRBD2; cdr3_nt: TGTGCCAGCAGTGACTCGAGACGGGGGGGCTACAATGAGCAGTTCTTC; cdr3_aa: CASSDSRRGGYNEQFF
v_call: TRBV2; j_call: TRBJ1-1; clone_size: .; d_call: .; cdr3_nt: TGTGCCAGCAGTGAAATGATTGGACAGAACACTGAAGCTTTCTTT; cdr3_aa: CASSEMIGQNTEAFF
v_call: TRBV7-9; j_call: TRBJ1-1; clone_size: .; d_call: .; cdr3_nt: TGTGCCAGCAGCTTCCTAGATGAAGCTTTCTTT; cdr3_aa: CASSFLDEAFF
v_call: TRBV7-2; j_call: TRBJ2-3; clone_size: .; d_call: .; cdr3_nt: TGTGCCAGCAGTGGTACACCTTATACGCAGTATTTT; cdr3_aa: CASSGTPYTQYF
v_call: TRBV10-1; j_call: TRBJ1-5; clone_size: .; d_call: TRBD1; cdr3_nt: TGCGGGACAGGGAAAGAGGGACAGCCCCAGCATTTT; cdr3_aa: CGTGKEGQPQHF
v_call: TRBV6-5; j_call: TRBJ1-5; clone_size: once; d_call: .; cdr3_nt: TGTGCCAGCAGTTACGAGCAGGGCGGTCAGCCCCAGCATTTT; cdr3_aa: CASSYEQGGQPQHF
v_call: TRBV9; j_call: TRBJ1-6; clone_size: .; d_call: .; cdr3_nt: TGTGCCAGCAGCGTAGTAGATAATTCACCCCTCCACTTT; cdr3_aa: CASSVVDNSPLHF
v_call: TRBV11-3; j_call: TRBJ2-1; clone_size: .; d_call: TRBD2; cdr3_nt: TGTGCCAGCAGCTCAGGTGGACTAGCGGGAGGGAACTACAATGAGCAGTTCTTC; cdr3_aa: CASSSGGLAGGNYNEQFF
v_call: TRBV5-5; j_call: TRBJ1-2; clone_size: once; d_call: TRBD1; cdr3_nt: TGTGCCAGCAGCTGGACAGGGGACTATGGCTACACCTTC; cdr3_aa: CASSWTGDYGYTF
v_call: TRBV6-5; j_call: TRBJ1-4; clone_size: few; d_call: .; cdr3_nt: TGTGCCACAGCCACGACTTTAGCGGCTAATGAAAAACTGTTTTTT; cdr3_aa: CATATTLAANEKLFF
v_call: TRBV27; j_call: TRBJ1-1; clone_size: .; d_call: .; cdr3_nt: TGTGCCAGCAGTGCGCGGGACGTCGGGAAATACACTGAAGCTTTCTTT; cdr3_aa: CASSARDVGKYTEAFF
v_call: TRBV4-1; j_call: TRBJ1-4; clone_size: .; d_call: .; cdr3_nt: TGCGCCAGCAGCCAAGATCCAGGGCGACAGGCTAATGAAAAACTGTTTTTT; cdr3_aa: CASSQDPGRQANEKLFF
v_call: TRBV11-1; j_call: TRBJ2-4; clone_size: .; d_call: TRBD1; cdr3_nt: TGTGCCAGCAGCCGGGACAGAGTCGCCAAAAACATTCAGTACTTC; cdr3_aa: CASSRDRVAKNIQYF
v_call: TRBV5-1; j_call: TRBJ1-2; clone_size: .; d_call: .; cdr3_nt: TGCGCCAGCAGCTTGGTCGCGGACTTAGGCTACACCTTC; cdr3_aa: CASSLVADLGYTF
v_call: TRBV5-1; j_call: TRBJ1-1; clone_size: .; d_call: .; cdr3_nt: TGCGCCAGCAGCTTGGATGTGGGGCCTATCACTGAAGCTTTCTTT; cdr3_aa: CASSLDVGPITEAFF
v_call: TRBV3-1/TRBV3-2; j_call: TRBJ2-1; clone_size: .; d_call: .; cdr3_nt: TGTGCCAGCAGCCAAGGACAGAGCTCCTACAATGAGCAGTTCTTC; cdr3_aa: CASSQGQSSYNEQFF
v_call: TRBV6-2/TRBV6-3; j_call: TRBJ1-5; clone_size: .; d_call: TRBD1; cdr3_nt: TGTGCCAGCAGTTACGACAGGGACCAGCCCCAGCATTTT; cdr3_aa: CASSYDRDQPQHF
v_call: TRBV19; j_call: TRBJ2-7; clone_size: .; d_call: .; cdr3_nt: TGTGCCACCAACACCAACTTCGGGACTGGCGAGCAGTACTTC; cdr3_aa: CATNTNFGTGEQYF
v_call: TRBV30; j_call: TRBJ1-3; clone_size: .; d_call: .; cdr3_nt: TGTGCCTGGAATCCCGGGAGGTCTGGAAACACCATATATTTT; cdr3_aa: CAWNPGRSGNTIYF
v_call: TRBV5-1; j_call: TRBJ1-2; clone_size: .; d_call: .; cdr3_nt: TGCGCCAGCAGTTCTCGGGGGATGAACTATGGCTACACCTTC; cdr3_aa: CASSSRGMNYGYTF
v_call: TRBV7-2; j_call: TRBJ2-1; clone_size: .; d_call: TRBD2; cdr3_nt: TGTGCCAGCAGCCAGCGGGGGCCTTACAATGAGCAGTTCTTC; cdr3_aa: CASSQRGPYNEQFF
v_call: TRBV20-1; j_call: TRBJ2-7; clone_size: .; d_call: TRBD2; cdr3_nt: TGCAGTGCTAGTGAACTAGCGGGACTAAAGGTTACCTACGAGCAGTACTTC; cdr3_aa: CSASELAGLKVTYEQYF
v_call: TRBV2; j_call: TRBJ2-1; clone_size: once; d_call: .; cdr3_nt: TGTGCCAGCAGTAACCCCGAAACGAGGGAGCAGTTCTTC; cdr3_aa: CASSNPETREQFF
v_call: TRBV27; j_call: TRBJ2-3; clone_size: .; d_call: TRBD2; cdr3_nt: TGTGCCAGCAGTTTATGGACTAGCGGGAGTGCAGATACGCAGTATTTT; cdr3_aa: CASSLWTSGSADTQYF
v_call: TRBV30; j_call: TRBJ2-3; clone_size: .; d_call: TRBD1; cdr3_nt: TGTGCCGGGACAGTCAGCACAGATACGCAGTATTTT; cdr3_aa: CAGTVSTDTQYF
v_call: TRBV6-2/TRBV6-3; j_call: TRBJ1-5; clone_size: .; d_call: .; cdr3_nt: TGTGCCAGCAGTTACGATGCAGCGGGACAGCCCCAGCATTTT; cdr3_aa: CASSYDAAGQPQHF